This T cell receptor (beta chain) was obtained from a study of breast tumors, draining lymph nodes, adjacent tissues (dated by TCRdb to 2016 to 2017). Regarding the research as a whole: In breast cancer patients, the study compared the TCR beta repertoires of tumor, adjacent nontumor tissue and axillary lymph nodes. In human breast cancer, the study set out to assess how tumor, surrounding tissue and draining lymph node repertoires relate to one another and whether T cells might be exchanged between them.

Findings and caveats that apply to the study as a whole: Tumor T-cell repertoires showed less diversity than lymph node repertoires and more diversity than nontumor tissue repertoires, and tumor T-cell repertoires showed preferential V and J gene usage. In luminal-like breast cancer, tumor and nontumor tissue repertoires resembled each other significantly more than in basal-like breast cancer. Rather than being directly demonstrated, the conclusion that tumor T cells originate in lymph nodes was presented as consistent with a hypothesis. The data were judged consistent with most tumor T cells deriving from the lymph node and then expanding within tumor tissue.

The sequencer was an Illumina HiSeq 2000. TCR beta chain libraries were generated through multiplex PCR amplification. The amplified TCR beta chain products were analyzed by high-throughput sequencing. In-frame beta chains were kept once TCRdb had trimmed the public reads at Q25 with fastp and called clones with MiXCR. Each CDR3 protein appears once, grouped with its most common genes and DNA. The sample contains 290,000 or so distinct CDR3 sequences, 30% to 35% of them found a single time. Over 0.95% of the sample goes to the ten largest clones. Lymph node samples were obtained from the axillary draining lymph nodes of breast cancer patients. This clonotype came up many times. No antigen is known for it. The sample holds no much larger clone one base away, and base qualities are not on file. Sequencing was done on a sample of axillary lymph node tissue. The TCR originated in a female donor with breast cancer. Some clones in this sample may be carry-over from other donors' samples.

The CDR3 region: CASSQDSGSSYEQYF. The nucleotide sequence reads TGCGCCAGCAGCCAAGATTCAGGGAGCTCCTACGAGCAGTACTTC. The V and J segments used are TRBV4-1 and TRBJ2-7; the D segment is perhaps TRBD1 or TRBD2, each sharing 5 matched bases. V is cut by 0 bases and J by 0 bases, and the space between the germline ends is 9 bases. From the germline V gene, CDR1 is MGHRA and CDR2 is YSYEKL. CDR3 length: 15 amino acids, cysteine to phenylalanine. Left in the record is the CDR3 DNA by itself, 45 bases read in frame from the first base.